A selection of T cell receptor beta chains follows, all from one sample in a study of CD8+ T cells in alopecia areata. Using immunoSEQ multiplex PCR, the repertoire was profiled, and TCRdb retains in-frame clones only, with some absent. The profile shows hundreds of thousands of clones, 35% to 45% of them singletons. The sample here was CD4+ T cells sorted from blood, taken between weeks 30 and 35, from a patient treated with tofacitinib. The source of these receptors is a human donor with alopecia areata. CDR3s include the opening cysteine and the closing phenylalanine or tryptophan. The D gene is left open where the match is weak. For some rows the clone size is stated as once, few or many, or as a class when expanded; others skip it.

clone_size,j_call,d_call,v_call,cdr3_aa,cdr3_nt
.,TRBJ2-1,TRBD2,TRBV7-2,CASSLATSGRGEFF,TGTGCCAGCAGCTTAGCGACTAGCGGGAGGGGGGAGTTCTTC
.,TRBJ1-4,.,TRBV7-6,CASSLTYTGEKLFF,TGTGCCAGCAGCTTAACTTATACGGGGGAAAAACTGTTTTTT
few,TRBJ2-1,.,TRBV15,CATTTDVGRGYEQFF,TGTGCCACGACAACGGACGTTGGCAGGGGCTATGAGCAGTTCTTC
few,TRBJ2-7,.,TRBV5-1,CASSLDGQNYEQYF,TGCGCCAGCAGCTTGGATGGGCAGAACTACGAGCAGTACTTC
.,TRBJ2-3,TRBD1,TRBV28,CASRPATGGEVDTQYF,TGTGCCAGCAGACCGGCGACAGGGGGAGAGGTAGATACGCAGTATTTT
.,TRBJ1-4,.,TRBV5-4,CASSLVPISNEKLFF,TGTGCCAGCAGCTTGGTACCGATCTCTAATGAAAAACTGTTTTTT
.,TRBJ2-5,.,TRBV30,CAWRVKEETQYF,TGTGCCTGGAGGGTCAAGGAAGAGACCCAGTACTTC
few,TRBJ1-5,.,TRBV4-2,CASSQDGGQYSNQPQHF,TGTGCCAGCAGCCAAGATGGTGGACAGTATAGCAATCAGCCCCAGCATTTT
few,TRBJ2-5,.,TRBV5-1,CASSVDSKETQYF,TGCGCCAGCAGCGTGGATAGTAAGGAGACCCAGTACTTC
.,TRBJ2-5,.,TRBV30,CAGSRGIQETQYF,TGTGCCGGAAGCCGAGGGATCCAAGAGACCCAGTACTTC
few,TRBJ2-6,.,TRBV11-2,CASSIQDSGANVLTF,TGTGCCAGCAGCATTCAGGACTCTGGGGCCAACGTCCTGACTTTC
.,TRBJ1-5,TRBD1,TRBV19,CASGRSAGGDSNQPQHF,TGTGCCAGTGGGCGTTCGGCAGGGGGCGATAGCAATCAGCCCCAGCATTTT
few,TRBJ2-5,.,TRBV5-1,CASSLEQGQETQYF,TGCGCCAGCAGCTTGGAACAGGGACAAGAGACCCAGTACTTC
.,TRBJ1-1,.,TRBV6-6,CASREDGRGTEAFF,TGTGCCAGCAGGGAAGACGGTCGCGGAACTGAAGCTTTCTTT
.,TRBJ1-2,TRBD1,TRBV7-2,CASRPTGGSNYGYTF,TGTGCCAGCAGGCCGACAGGGGGCTCGAACTATGGCTACACCTTC
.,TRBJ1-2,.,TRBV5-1,CASSLGQGDSYGYTF,TGCGCCAGCAGCTTGGGGCAAGGGGACTCCTATGGCTACACCTTC
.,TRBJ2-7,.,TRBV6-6,CASSYAEVYEQYF,TGTGCCAGCAGTTATGCGGAGGTGTACGAGCAGTACTTC
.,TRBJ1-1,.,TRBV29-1,CSVEVLVEAFF,TGCAGCGTTGAAGTTTTGGTTGAAGCTTTCTTT
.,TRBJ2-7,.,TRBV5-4,CASSLVGLKLHYEQYF,TGTGCCAGCAGCTTGGTAGGGCTGAAATTACACTACGAGCAGTACTTC
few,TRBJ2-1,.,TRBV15,CATRTAWGNEQFF,TGTGCCACCAGGACCGCCTGGGGGAATGAGCAGTTCTTC
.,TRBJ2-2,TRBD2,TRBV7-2,CASSLVWGGTGELFF,TGTGCCAGCAGCTTAGTTTGGGGGGGAACCGGGGAGCTGTTTTTT
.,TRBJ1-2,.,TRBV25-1,CASSDKNRGNGYTF,TGTGCCAGCAGTGACAAAAATAGGGGTAATGGCTACACCTTC
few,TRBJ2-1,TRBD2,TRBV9,CASSVALAAEQFF,TGTGCCAGCAGCGTAGCCCTAGCGGCTGAGCAGTTCTTC
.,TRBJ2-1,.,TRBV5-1,CASSLEEGNEQFF,TGCGCCAGCAGCTTGGAAGAGGGCAATGAGCAGTTCTTC
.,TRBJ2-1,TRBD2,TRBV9,CASGTSAALNEQFF,TGTGCCAGCGGCACTAGCGCCGCGCTTAATGAGCAGTTCTTC
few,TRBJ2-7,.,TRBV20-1,CSAFLYEQYF,TGCAGTGCTTTTTTATACGAGCAGTACTTC
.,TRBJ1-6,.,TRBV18,CASFSSYNSPLHF,TGTGCCAGCTTTAGCTCCTATAATTCACCCCTCCACTTT
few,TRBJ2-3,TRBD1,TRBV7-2,CASSYRDSQYF,TGTGCCAGCAGCTACCGGGACAGTCAGTATTTT
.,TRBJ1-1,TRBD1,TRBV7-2,CASSLPGTVLGEAFF,TGTGCCAGCAGCCTTCCCGGGACAGTTCTCGGTGAAGCTTTCTTT
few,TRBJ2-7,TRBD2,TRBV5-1,CASSLGLAGHYEQYF,TGCGCCAGCAGCTTGGGGCTAGCGGGCCACTACGAGCAGTACTTC
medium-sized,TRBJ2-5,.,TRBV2,CASRVETQYF,TGTGCCAGCAGAGTGGAGACCCAGTACTTC
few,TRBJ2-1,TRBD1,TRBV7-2,CASSSMDRAYNEQFF,TGTGCCAGCAGCTCTATGGACAGGGCCTACAATGAGCAGTTCTTC
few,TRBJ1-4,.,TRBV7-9,CASSRGPVGEKLFF,TGTGCCAGCAGCCGTGGACCGGTTGGTGAAAAACTGTTTTTT
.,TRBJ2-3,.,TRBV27,CASRMLSGRTDTQYF,TGTGCCAGCAGAATGCTATCCGGGAGAACAGATACGCAGTATTTT
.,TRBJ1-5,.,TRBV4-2,CASSQVLVNQPQHF,TGTGCCAGCAGCCAAGTACTAGTGAATCAGCCCCAGCATTTT